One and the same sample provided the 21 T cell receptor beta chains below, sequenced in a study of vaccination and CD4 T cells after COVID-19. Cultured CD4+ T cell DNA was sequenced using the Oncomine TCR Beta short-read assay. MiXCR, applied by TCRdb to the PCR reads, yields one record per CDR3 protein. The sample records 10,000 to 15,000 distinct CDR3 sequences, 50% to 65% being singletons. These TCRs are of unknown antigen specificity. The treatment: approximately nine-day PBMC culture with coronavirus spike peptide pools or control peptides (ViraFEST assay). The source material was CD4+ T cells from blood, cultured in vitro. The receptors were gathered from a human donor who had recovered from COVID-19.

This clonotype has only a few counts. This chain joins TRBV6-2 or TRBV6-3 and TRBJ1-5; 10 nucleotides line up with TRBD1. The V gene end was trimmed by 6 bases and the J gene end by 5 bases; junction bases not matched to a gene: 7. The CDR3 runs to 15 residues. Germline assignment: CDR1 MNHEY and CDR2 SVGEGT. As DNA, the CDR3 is TGTGCCAGCAGCCAACGGGACAGGGGATATCAGCCCCAGCATTTT. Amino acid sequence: CASSQRDRGYQPQHF.

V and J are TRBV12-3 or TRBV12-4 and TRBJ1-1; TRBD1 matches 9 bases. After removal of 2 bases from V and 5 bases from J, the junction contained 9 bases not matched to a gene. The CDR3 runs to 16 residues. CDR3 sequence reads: CASSLYLTGGKTEAFF. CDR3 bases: TGTGCCAGCAGTTTATATCTAACAGGGGGCAAGACTGAAGCTTTCTTT.

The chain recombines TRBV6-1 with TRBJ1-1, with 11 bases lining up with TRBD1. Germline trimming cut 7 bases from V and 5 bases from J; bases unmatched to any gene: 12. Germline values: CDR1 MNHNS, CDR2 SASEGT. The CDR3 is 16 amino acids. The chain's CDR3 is CASTKGQGDFGTEAFF. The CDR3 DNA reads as TGTGCCAGCACTAAGGGACAGGGGGATTTTGGGACTGAAGCTTTCTTT.

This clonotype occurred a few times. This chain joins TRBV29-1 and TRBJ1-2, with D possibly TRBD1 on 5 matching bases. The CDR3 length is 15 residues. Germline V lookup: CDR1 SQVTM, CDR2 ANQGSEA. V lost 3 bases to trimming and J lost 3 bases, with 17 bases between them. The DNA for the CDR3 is TGCAGCGTTGAGGGGCAATCCGAAGAGGACTATGGCTACACCTTC. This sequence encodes CSVEGQSEEDYGYTF.

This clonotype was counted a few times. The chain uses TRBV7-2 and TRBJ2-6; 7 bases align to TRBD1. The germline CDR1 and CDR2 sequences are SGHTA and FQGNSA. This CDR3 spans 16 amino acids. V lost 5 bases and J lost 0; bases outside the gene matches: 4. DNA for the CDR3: TGTGCCAGCAGCCGTAGGACAGGCTCTGGGGCCAACGTCCTGACTTTC. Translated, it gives CASSRRTGSGANVLTF.

Here the CDR3 DNA reads TGTGCCAGCAGCTTAGCCAGTCATGGCTACACCTTC. Translating it yields CASSLASHGYTF. The genes are TRBV7-9 and TRBJ1-2; D gene unclear. Germline values: CDR1 SEHNR, CDR2 FQNEAQ (reference sequence). The V end was cut by 0 bases, the J end by 6 bases, with 5 bases between. The CDR3 covers 12 residues.

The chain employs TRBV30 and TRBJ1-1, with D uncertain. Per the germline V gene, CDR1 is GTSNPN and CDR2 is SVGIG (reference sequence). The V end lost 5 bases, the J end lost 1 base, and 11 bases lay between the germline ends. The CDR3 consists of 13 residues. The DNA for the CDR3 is TGTGCCTGGGGCGGGTTTTCGAACACTGAAGCTTTCTTT. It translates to CAWGGFSNTEAFF. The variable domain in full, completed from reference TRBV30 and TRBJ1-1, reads SQTIHQWPATLVQPVGSPLSLECTVEGTSNPNLYWYRQAAGRGLQLLFYSVGIGQISSEVPQNLSASRPQDRQFILSSKKLLLSDSGFYLCAWGGFSNTEAFFGQGTRLTVV.

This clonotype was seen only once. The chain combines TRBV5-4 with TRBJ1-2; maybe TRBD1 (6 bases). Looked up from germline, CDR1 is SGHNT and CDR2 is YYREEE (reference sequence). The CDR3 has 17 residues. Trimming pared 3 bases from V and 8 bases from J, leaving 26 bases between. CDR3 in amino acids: CASSSKLGTMKADGYTF. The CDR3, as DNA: TGTGCCAGCAGCTCGAAACTCGGGACAATGAAGGCCGACGGCTACACCTTC.

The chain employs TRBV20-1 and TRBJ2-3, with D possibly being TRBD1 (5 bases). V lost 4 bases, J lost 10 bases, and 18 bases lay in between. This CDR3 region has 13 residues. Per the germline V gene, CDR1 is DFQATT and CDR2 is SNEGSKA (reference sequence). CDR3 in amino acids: CSATKGKVEAQYF. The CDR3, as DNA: TGCAGTGCTACTAAGGGGAAGGTAGAGGCGCAGTATTTT.

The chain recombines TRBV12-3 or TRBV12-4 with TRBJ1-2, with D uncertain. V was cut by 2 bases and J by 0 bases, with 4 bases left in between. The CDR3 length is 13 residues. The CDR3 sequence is CASSLSANYGYTF. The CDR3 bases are TGTGCCAGCAGTTTATCAGCTAACTATGGCTACACCTTC.

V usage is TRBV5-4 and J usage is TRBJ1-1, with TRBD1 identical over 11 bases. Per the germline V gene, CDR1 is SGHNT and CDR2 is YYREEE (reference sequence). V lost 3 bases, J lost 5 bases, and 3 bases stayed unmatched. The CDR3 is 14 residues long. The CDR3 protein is CASSSGQGGTEAFF. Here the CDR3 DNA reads TGTGCCAGCAGCTCGGGACAGGGGGGGACTGAAGCTTTCTTT.

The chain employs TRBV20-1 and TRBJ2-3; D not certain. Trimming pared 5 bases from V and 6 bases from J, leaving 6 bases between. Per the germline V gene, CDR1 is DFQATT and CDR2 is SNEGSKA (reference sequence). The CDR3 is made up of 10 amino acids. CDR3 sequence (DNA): TGCAGTGCTCCCGCGGATACGCAGTATTTT. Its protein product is CSAPADTQYF.

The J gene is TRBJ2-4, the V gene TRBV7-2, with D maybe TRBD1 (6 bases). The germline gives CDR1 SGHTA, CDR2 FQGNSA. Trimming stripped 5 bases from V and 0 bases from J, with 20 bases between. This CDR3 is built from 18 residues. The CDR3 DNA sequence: TGTGCCAGCAGCACTCAGGGACACCTAAATTTAGCCAAAAACATTCAGTACTTC. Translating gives CASSTQGHLNLAKNIQYF.

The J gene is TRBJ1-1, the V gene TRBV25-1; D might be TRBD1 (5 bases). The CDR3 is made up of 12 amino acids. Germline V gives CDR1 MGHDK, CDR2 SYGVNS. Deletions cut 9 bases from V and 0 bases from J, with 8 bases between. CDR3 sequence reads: CASRTLNTEAFF. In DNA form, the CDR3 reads TGTGCCAGTAGGACACTGAACACTGAAGCTTTCTTT. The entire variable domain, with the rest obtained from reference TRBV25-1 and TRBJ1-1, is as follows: EADIYQTPRYLVIGTGKKITLECSQTMGHDKMYWYQQDPGMELHLIHYSYGVNSTEKGDLSSESTVSRIRTEHFPLTLESARPSHTSQYLCASRTLNTEAFFGQGTRLTVV.

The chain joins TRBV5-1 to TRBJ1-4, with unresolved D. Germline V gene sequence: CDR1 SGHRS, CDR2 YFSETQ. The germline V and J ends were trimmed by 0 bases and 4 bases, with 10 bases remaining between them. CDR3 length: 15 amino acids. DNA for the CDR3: TGCGCCAGCAGCTTGGGTGGGTCGGTTAATGAAAAACTGTTTTTT. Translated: CASSLGGSVNEKLFF. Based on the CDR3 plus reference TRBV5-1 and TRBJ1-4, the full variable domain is KAGVTQTPRYLIKTRGQQVTLSCSPISGHRSVSWYQQTPGQGLQFLFEYFSETQRNKGNFPGRFSGRQFSNSRSEMNVSTLELGDSALYLCASSLGGSVNEKLFFGSGTQLSVL.

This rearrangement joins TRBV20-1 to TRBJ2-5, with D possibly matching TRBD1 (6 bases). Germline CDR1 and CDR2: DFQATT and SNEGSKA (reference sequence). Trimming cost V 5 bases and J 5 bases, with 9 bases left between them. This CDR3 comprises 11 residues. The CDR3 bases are TGCAGTGCTCACAGGGACGAGACCCAGTACTTC. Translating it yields CSAHRDETQYF.

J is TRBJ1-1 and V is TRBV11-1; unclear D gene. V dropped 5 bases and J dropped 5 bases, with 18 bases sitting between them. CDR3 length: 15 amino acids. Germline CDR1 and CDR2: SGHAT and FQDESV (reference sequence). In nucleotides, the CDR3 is TGTGCCAGCAGCCCGACGGGAGGAGGAGGAACTGAAGCTTTCTTT. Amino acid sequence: CASSPTGGGGTEAFF.

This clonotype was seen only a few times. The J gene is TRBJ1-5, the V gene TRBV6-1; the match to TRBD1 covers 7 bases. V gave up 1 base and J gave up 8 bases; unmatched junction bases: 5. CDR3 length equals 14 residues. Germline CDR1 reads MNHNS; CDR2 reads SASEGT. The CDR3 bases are TGTGCCAGCAGTGAAGGGGCAGGGGGGGAGCCCCAGCATTTT. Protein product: CASSEGAGGEPQHF.

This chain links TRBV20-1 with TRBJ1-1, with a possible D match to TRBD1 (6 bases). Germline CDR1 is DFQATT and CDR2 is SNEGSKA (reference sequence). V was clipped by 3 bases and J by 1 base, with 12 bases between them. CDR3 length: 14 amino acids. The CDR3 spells CSARGTRSNTEAFF. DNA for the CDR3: TGCAGTGCTAGGGGGACAAGATCGAACACTGAAGCTTTCTTT.

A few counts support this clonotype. The CDR3 bases are TGTGCCAGCAGCTTTGGAGGGGATCTAGCCAAAAACATTCAGTACTTC. Protein sequence: CASSFGGDLAKNIQYF. The V and J genes are TRBV7-2 and TRBJ2-4; weak D call: TRBD2 (6 bases). The CDR3 has 16 amino acids. CDR1 SGHTA and CDR2 FQGNSA come from the germline V gene. The V end lost 3 bases, the J end lost 0 bases, and 12 bases lay between the germline ends. Full variable domain (missing parts from reference TRBV7-2 and TRBJ2-4): GAGVSQSPSNKVTEKGKDVELRCDPISGHTALYWYRQSLGQGLEFLIYFQGNSAPDKSGLPSDRFSAERTGGSVSTLTIQRTQQEDSAVYLCASSFGGDLAKNIQYFGAGTRLSVL.

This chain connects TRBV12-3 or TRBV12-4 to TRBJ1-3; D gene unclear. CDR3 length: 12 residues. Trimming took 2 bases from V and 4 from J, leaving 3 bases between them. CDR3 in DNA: TGTGCCAGCAGTTTAAGGGGAAACACCATATATTTT. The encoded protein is CASSLRGNTIYF.